Shown below are 12 T cell receptor beta chains from a single sample sequenced in a study of OX40 agonist ivuxolimab in advanced cancers. The method was immunoSEQ multiplex PCR; TCRdb's version includes in-frame clones alone and lacks a portion of them. The sample yields nearly 50,000 clones, 80% to 90% seen once. The source material was CD4+ or CD8+ T cells sorted from blood, sampled in a trial of the OX40 agonist ivuxolimab. All receptors come from an adult with an advanced solid tumor such as melanoma, head and neck, liver or kidney cancer.

The gene calls are TRBV20-1 and TRBJ2-3; no reliable D call. Trimming cost V 6 bases and J 2 bases, with 6 bases left between them. Per the germline V gene, CDR1 is DFQATT and CDR2 is SNEGSKA (reference sequence). The CDR3 has 11 residues. The CDR3 is CSALTTDTQYF. The CDR3 nucleotides read TGCAGTGCACTTACCACAGATACGCAGTATTTT.

The chain couples TRBV10-2 to TRBJ2-2; 10 bases align to TRBD2. The CDR3 covers 17 residues. Losses at the gene ends were 2 bases for V and 3 bases for J; bases not matched to a gene: 6. The germline V gene has CDR1 WSHSY and CDR2 SAAADI. The CDR3: CASSEKFGTSDTGELFF. The CDR3, as DNA: TGCGCCAGCAGTGAGAAGTTTGGGACTAGCGACACCGGGGAGCTGTTTTTT.

The V gene is TRBV9, the J gene TRBJ2-2; the D gene is possibly TRBD2 (6 bases). This CDR3 has 14 amino acids. Looked up from germline, CDR1 is SGDLS and CDR2 is YYNGEE. Between the trimmed V and J ends, which lost 6 bases and 0 bases, there was a span of 9 bases. The chain's CDR3 is CASKGGTNTGELFF. CDR3 nucleotide sequence: TGTGCCAGCAAGGGCGGGACGAACACCGGGGAGCTGTTTTTT.

This chain joins TRBV7-7 and TRBJ2-5; TRBD2 might be the D (7 bases). Germline CDR1 is SSHAT and CDR2 is FNYEAQ (reference sequence). CDR3 length equals 15 residues. The V end lost 5 bases, the J end lost 5 bases, and 18 bases lay between the germline ends. The CDR3 nucleotides read TGTGCCAGCAGCCCACCTCAGGGGAGGGGGGAGACCCAGTACTTC. Protein: CASSPPQGRGETQYF.

CDR3 nucleotides: TGTGCCTGGAGTGGTGCTACCCACACCGGGGAGCTGTTTTTT. This codes for CAWSGATHTGELFF. The chain is built from TRBV30 and TRBJ2-2; no reliable D call. Deletions cut 1 base from V and 3 bases from J, with 9 bases between. The CDR3 extends over 14 amino acids. Germline lookup yields CDR1 GTSNPN and CDR2 SVGIG (reference sequence).

V usage is TRBV5-1 and J usage is TRBJ2-3, with a possible D match to TRBD2 (5 bases). CDR1 and CDR2 from the germline V gene are SGHRS and YFSETQ. The CDR3 runs 15 residues. V lost 0 bases and J 6 bases, leaving 14 bases between the germline ends. CDR3 residues: CASSLGSVVGDTQYF. The CDR3 nucleotides are TGCGCCAGCAGCTTGGGTAGCGTAGTCGGGGATACGCAGTATTTT.

The chain joins TRBV5-4 to TRBJ2-2, with 8 nucleotides matching TRBD2. The CDR3 has 19 residues. CDR1 and CDR2 from the germline V gene are SGHNT and YYREEE (reference sequence). The V and J ends lost 4 bases and 4 bases, in that order; junction bases with no gene match: 18. CDR3 bases: TGTGCCAGCAGCCATCTTTTACTAGCGGCCCCATCGGGCACCGGGGAGCTGTTTTTT. It encodes CASSHLLLAAPSGTGELFF.

The rearrangement joins TRBV7-6 to TRBJ2-5, with 10 bases lining up with TRBD1. This CDR3 has 17 amino acids. J was trimmed by 5 bases and V by 3 bases; bases with no gene match: 12. The germline CDR1 and CDR2 sequences are SGHVS and FNYEAQ. CDR3 amino acids: CASSLPFGDRGGETQYF. The CDR3 nucleotides are TGTGCCAGCAGCTTGCCTTTCGGGGACAGGGGTGGGGAGACCCAGTACTTC.

About this clone itself: A read error may account for a junction end that differs from germline. Other DNA sequences in this sample translate to the same CDR3. The rearrangement uses TRBV28 and TRBJ1-5; D is unresolved. Germline V gives CDR1 MDHEN, CDR2 SYDVKM. The CDR3 is 14 amino acids. CDR3: CASRAGYSNQPQHF. The CDR3 region has the DNA TGTGCCAGCCGGGCTGGTTATAGCAATCAGCCCCAGCACTTT.

J is TRBJ1-4 and V is TRBV6-1, with D possibly matching TRBD1 (5 bases). V was cut by 8 bases and J by 4 bases, with 14 bases left in between. The V gene's germline CDR1 is MNHNS and CDR2 SASEGT. The CDR3 extends over 14 amino acids. For the CDR3, the DNA is TGTGCCAGCCGCGGATTAGGGGTTAATGAAAAACTGTTTTTT. Translated, it gives CASRGLGVNEKLFF.

This clone was seen a few times. The chain has TRBV18 and TRBJ1-5, with a tentative D call TRBD1 (5 bases). Germline V gives CDR1 KGHSH, CDR2 LQKENI. V was shortened by 2 bases and J by 4 bases, with 9 bases between the two germline ends. The CDR3 spans 14 residues. The DNA of the CDR3 is TGTGCCAGCTCACCAGGGGGTGATAATCAGCCCCAGCATTTT. It yields the protein CASSPGGDNQPQHF.

The rearrangement joins TRBV7-9 to TRBJ2-7; TRBD2 might be the D (5 bases). CDR1 SEHNR and CDR2 FQNEAQ come from the germline V gene (reference sequence). Trimming cost V 5 bases and J 1 base, with 9 bases left between them. The CDR3 loop spans 13 amino acids. The CDR3 sequence is CASSPRGSYEQYF. The CDR3 DNA reads as TGTGCCAGCAGCCCCCGGGGTTCCTACGAGCAGTACTTC. Combining the CDR3 with reference TRBV7-9 and TRBJ2-7 gives the whole variable domain DTGVSQNPRHKITKRGQNVTFRCDPISEHNRLYWYRQTLGQGPEFLTYFQNEAQLEKSRLLSDRFSAERPKGSFSTLEIQRTEQGDSAMYLCASSPRGSYEQYFGPGTRLTVT.